The 10 T cell receptor beta chains presented below share a single source sample, sequenced in a study of blood T cell repertoires in COVID-19. TCRdb keeps only in-frame clones here, not all; method: immunoSEQ multiplex PCR. The data hold about 210,000 clones, with roughly four fifths observed a single time. Sequences were obtained from peripheral blood. These receptors originate from a woman in her thirties or forties with acute or convalescent COVID-19.

The chain employs TRBV4-1 and TRBJ2-7; possibly TRBD1 for D (6 bases). The germline V and J ends were trimmed by 4 bases and 4 bases, with 20 bases remaining between them. CDR3 length: 16 amino acids. Per germline, CDR1 MGHRA and CDR2 YSYEKL. DNA of the CDR3: TGCGCCAGCAGCCGAGGGGGACCAACCTCTGGATACGAGCAGTACTTC. Residues: CASSRGGPTSGYEQYF.

This chain joins TRBV7-3 and TRBJ2-1; 12 positions agree with TRBD2. CDR1 is SGHTA, CDR2 FQGTGA, per germline. V was pared by 4 bases and J by 7 bases, with 8 bases of the junction left unmatched. The CDR3 is made up of 16 amino acids. This CDR3 reads CASSSAGLAGGNEQFF. Here the CDR3 DNA reads TGTGCCAGCAGCTCCGCCGGGCTAGCGGGGGGGAATGAGCAGTTCTTC.

This chain uses TRBV7-2 with TRBJ2-5; TRBD2 aligns across 7 bases. V shed 1 base, J shed 1 base, and the junction held 6 bases outside the gene matches. The CDR3 is made up of 16 amino acids. Per the germline V gene, CDR1 is SGHTA and CDR2 is FQGNSA. The CDR3 nucleotides are TGTGCCAGCAGCTTAGTGGTAGCGGGCGTCCAAGAGACCCAGTACTTC. It codes for CASSLVVAGVQETQYF.

The V and J genes are TRBV5-4 and TRBJ2-1, with D unresolved. Trimming cost V 0 bases and J 4 bases, with 8 bases left between them. This CDR3 has 14 amino acids. The germline gives CDR1 SGHNT, CDR2 YYREEE (reference sequence). Here the CDR3 reads CASSLEIGYNEQFF. The CDR3 DNA follows: TGTGCCAGCAGCTTGGAGATCGGGTACAATGAGCAGTTCTTC.

This clone has only a few counts. The V gene is TRBV7-6, the J gene TRBJ2-1; TRBD2 agrees at 14 bases. Losses at the gene ends were 4 bases for V and 4 bases for J; bases not matched to a gene: 12. The CDR3 is made up of 19 amino acids. In germline, CDR1 is SGHVS, CDR2 FNYEAQ. CDR3 protein: CASSSAPPGLAGEYNEQFF. CDR3 sequence (DNA): TGTGCCAGCAGCTCAGCACCACCGGGACTAGCGGGGGAATACAATGAGCAGTTCTTC.

A few counts support this clone. The genes are TRBV2 and TRBJ1-3; 7 bases line up with TRBD1. This CDR3 contains 18 residues. After removal of 5 bases from V and 3 bases from J, the junction contained 16 bases not matched to a gene. The V gene's germline CDR1 is SNHLY and CDR2 FYNNEI. The CDR3 bases are TGTGCCAGCAGTAGTGGCCGGACTGACAGGGCGCTTGGAAACACCATATATTTT. It specifies CASSSGRTDRALGNTIYF.

This rearrangement joins TRBV3-1 (or the pseudogene TRBV3-2) to TRBJ2-2; no reliable D call. Deletions cut 7 bases from V and 5 bases from J, with 14 bases between. The CDR3 spans 14 residues. Per germline, CDR1 LGHDT and CDR2 YNNKEL (reference sequence). The CDR3 is CASILKAGTGELFF. CDR3 DNA sequence: TGTGCCAGCATCCTAAAGGCCGGGACCGGGGAGCTGTTTTTT.

The rearrangement links TRBV7-2 to TRBJ2-7, with D maybe TRBD2 (7 bases). Germline V gene sequence: CDR1 SGHTA, CDR2 FQGNSA. The V end was cut by 5 bases, the J end by 1 base, with 21 bases between. The CDR3 contains 17 residues. CDR3 in amino acids: CASSMREGGWQSYEQYF. The CDR3, as DNA: TGTGCCAGCAGCATGAGGGAGGGGGGGTGGCAATCCTACGAGCAGTACTTC.

This chain connects TRBV19 to TRBJ1-1; 7 bases map to TRBD1. Trimming at V came to 2 bases and at J to 8 bases, leaving 5 bases not matched to a gene. Germline V gene lookup returns CDR1 LNHDA and CDR2 SQIVND (reference sequence). The CDR3 has 13 amino acids. The CDR3 region has the DNA TGTGCCAGTAGTATATCCGGGACAGCCGAAGCTTTCTTT. Its protein is CASSISGTAEAFF. Full variable domain (outside the CDR3, taken from reference TRBV19 and TRBJ1-1): DGGITQSPKYLFRKEGQNVTLSCEQNLNHDAMYWYRQDPGQGLRLIYYSQIVNDFQKGDIAEGYSVSREKKESFPLTVTSAQKNPTAFYLCASSISGTAEAFFGQGTRLTVV.

The chain couples TRBV7-2 to TRBJ1-6, with 9 bases matching TRBD1. Germline CDR1 SGHTA, CDR2 FQGNSA. V shed 4 bases and J 7 bases; nucleotides not matched to a gene: 2. The CDR3 consists of 14 residues. CDR3: CASSSGQGNSPLHF. CDR3 DNA: TGTGCCAGCAGCTCTGGACAGGGGAATTCACCCCTCCACTTT.